This is a list of T cell receptor delta chains from one sample in a study of Vδ1+ human thymocytes. TCRdb applied CATT to the multiplex PCR reads for clone calling. The sample has over 45,000 delta-chain clones, 15% to 20% seen once. The specimen sequenced was Vdelta1+ gamma-delta thymocytes from the thymus. The receptors here all came from a boy in the first two years of life who had congenital heart surgery. Each CDR3 is given with its conserved first and last residue. A D gene is named only where the DNA matches it firmly. Size is omitted from some rows. Given values are once, few, many or a class for expanded clones.

few	TRDD3	TRDV1	19	TRDJ1	TGTGCTCTCACCTATCGTAAAGTACTGGGGGACCAGAGCACCGATAAACTCATCTTT	CALTYRKVLGDQSTDKLIF
.	TRDD3	TRDV1	18	TRDJ1	TGTGCTCTTGGGGTGTGGCCTTCCCATGGGGGATACGGGTATAAACTCATCTTT	CALGVWPSHGGYGYKLIF
few	TRDD3	TRDV2	14	TRDJ4	TGTGCCTGTGCTGGGGGATACCGCGGCAGACCCCTGATCTTT	CACAGGYRGRPLIF
.	TRDD3	TRDV1	23	TRDJ1	TGTGCTCTTGGGGACGTCCTCCTTCCTACTGGGGGATACAAGATCGACCCCACCGATAAACTCATCTTT	CALGDVLLPTGGYKIDPTDKLIF
few	TRDD3	TRDV1	16	TRDJ1	TGTGCTCTGAGAGGGTTCGGGGATACCGATCATGGTAAACTCATCTTT	CALRGFGDTDHGKLIF
few	TRDD3	TRDV1	19	TRDJ1	TGTGCTCTTGGGGAACTCCTTCCTACCCTGGGGGATACGGGCGATAAACTCATCTTT	CALGELLPTLGDTGDKLIF
few	TRDD3	TRDV1	20	TRDJ1	TGTGCTCTTGGGGAACTAAGAGAATCAAATTGGGGGATACACACCGATAAACTCATCTTT	CALGELRESNWGIHTDKLIF
.	TRDD3	TRDV1	20	TRDJ1	TGTGCTCTTGGGGAATTATCTCTCCCACCGTACTGGGGGGCCACCGATAAACTCATCTTT	CALGELSLPPYWGATDKLIF
.	TRDD3	TRDV1	24	TRDJ1	TGTGCTCTTGGGGAACTAAAACAGGCAAGCTCCGGTAGATACTGGGGGATACAGGGCGATAAACTCATCTTT	CALGELKQASSGRYWGIQGDKLIF
medium-sized	TRDD3	TRDV2	13	TRDJ1	TGTGCCTGTGACTCCCTGGGGATACGGAAACTCATCTTT	CACDSLGIRKLIF
few	.	TRDV1	18	TRDJ1	TGTGCTCTTGGGGAACTTCACCTGTTAGGTTCGGACACCGATAAACTCATCTTT	CALGELHLLGSDTDKLIF
medium-sized	.	TRDV2	11	TRDJ1	TGTGCCTGTGACACCACCGATAAACTCATCTTT	CACDTTDKLIF
few	TRDD3	TRDV1	21	TRDJ1	TGTGCTCTTGGGGAACTATTCGAGTCGAACTGGGGGAGCTTGTACACCGATAAACTCATCTTT	CALGELFESNWGSLYTDKLIF
few	TRDD3	TRDV1	24	TRDJ1	TGTGCTCTTGGGGCCGTTACGCCCCTAACGACTTCCGAACTGGGGGATACGAGAACCGATAAACTCATCTTT	CALGAVTPLTTSELGDTRTDKLIF
.	TRDD3	TRDV3	14	TRDJ1	TGTGCCTTTCCTGGGGGATACGCTACCGATAAACTCATCTTT	CAFPGGYATDKLIF
few	TRDD3	TRDV1	20	TRDJ1	TGTGCTCTTGGTTTAACTTACTGGGGGACGAATCCCCAGTACACCGATAAACTCATCTTT	CALGLTYWGTNPQYTDKLIF
few	TRDD3	TRDV1	16	TRDJ1	TGTGCTCTTGGGGAACTTCGGGTACTGGGGGTCGATAAACTCATCTTT	CALGELRVLGVDKLIF
.	TRDD3	TRDV1	17	TRDJ1	TGTGCTCTTGGGGATTTTTCCTTCCGGGGGATAAGCGGTAAACTCATCTTT	CALGDFSFRGISGKLIF
few	TRDD3	TRDV1	19	TRDJ1	TGTGCTCTTGGGGACTGGCCAGTTCCCATTACTGGGGGATGGCGGAGGCTCATCTTT	CALGDWPVPITGGWRRLIF
.	TRDD3	TRDV1	22	TRDJ1	TGTGCTCTTGGGGACCACGGCTCAATAAGTTGGGGGATACTAAGGTACACCGATAAACTCATCTTT	CALGDHGSISWGILRYTDKLIF
few	TRDD3	TRDV3	21	TRDJ1	TGTGCCTTTGGATTCCTACGGGATTTGGTGGGGGATACTCGGGACACCGATAAACTCATCTTT	CAFGFLRDLVGDTRDTDKLIF
.	TRDD3	TRDV1	22	TRDJ1	TGTGCTCTTGGGGAACCTTCGCCTTCTTTTGTACTGGGGGATACTACGATCGGTAAACTCATCTTT	CALGEPSPSFVLGDTTIGKLIF
.	TRDD3	TRDV1	17	TRDJ2	TGTGCTCTTGGGGAACTGGGGGATAAAGCTTTGACAGCACAACTCTTCTTT	CALGELGDKALTAQLFF
.	.	TRDV1	16	TRDJ1	TGTGCTCTTGGGGAACGAGGGGGACCCCAAACGGCTAAACTCATCTTT	CALGERGGPQTAKLIF
.	TRDD3	TRDV1	22	TRDJ1	TGTGCTCTTGGGGATACCGGCCTTCCCCTACTGGGGGATCCGCCTTACACCGATAAACTCATCTTT	CALGDTGLPLLGDPPYTDKLIF
few	TRDD3	TRDV1	21	TRDJ1	TGTGCTCTTGGGGAACTACTGACCTATAGTACTGGGGGATACGGGGGCGATAAACTCATCTTT	CALGELLTYSTGGYGGDKLIF
.	.	TRDV1	19	TRDJ1	TGTGCTCTTGGGGAAAGCATTAGCGGTGTCTCCCGGTACACCGATAAACTCATCTTT	CALGESISGVSRYTDKLIF
few	TRDD3	TRDV1	19	TRDJ1	TGTGCTCTTGGTAAACTATCTTGTACTGGGGGGAGGTCCACCGATAAACTCATCTTT	CALGKLSCTGGRSTDKLIF
few	.	TRDV1	13	TRDJ1	TGTGCTCTGAGAAGTGGATTGGCCGATAAACTCATCTTT	CALRSGLADKLIF
few	.	TRDV1	12	TRDJ1	TGTGCTCTTGGGGAACTGGACGATAAACTCATCTTT	CALGELDDKLIF
few	TRDD2	TRDV1	21	TRDJ1	TGTGCTCTTGGGCTACGCCTTCCTACTCGTTTCCCGGCCCGACACACCGATAAACTCATCTTT	CALGLRLPTRFPARHTDKLIF
few	.	TRDV1	17	TRDJ1	TGTGCTCTTGGGGTCCTACGTCGCGGATACGCCACCGATAAACTCATCTTT	CALGVLRRGYATDKLIF
.	TRDD3	TRDV1	21	TRDJ1	TGTGCTCTTGGGGAACTACCCAAATTAGACTGGGGAGGATATCCCACCGATAAACTCATCTTT	CALGELPKLDWGGYPTDKLIF
.	TRDD2	TRDV1	21	TRDJ1	TGTGCTCTTGGGGTCCAAACCTTCCTACGCGGTGGGGGAACGTACACCGATAAACTCATCTTT	CALGVQTFLRGGGTYTDKLIF